This T cell receptor (beta chain) was identified in a study of T cell changes during pregnancy in multiple sclerosis. The germline CDR1 and CDR2 sequences are LGHNT and FRNRAP. Trimming pared 5 bases from V and 4 bases from J, leaving 9 bases between. This CDR3 is 13 amino acids long. Assay used: immunoSEQ multiplex PCR; TCRdb lists only in-frame clones, some missing. The sample consists of 35,000 to 50,000 clones, around nine tenths of them appearing once. The sample here was CD4+ T cells from peripheral blood mononuclear cells, taken after pregnancy. This TCR derives from a female donor with multiple sclerosis, enrolled in a pregnancy study. This sequence joins TRBV12-5 and TRBJ2-1, with D possibly TRBD2 on 6 matching bases. CDR3 in DNA: TGTGCTAGTGGTGGAGGGGTATACAATGAGCAGTTCTTC. Translated: CASGGGVYNEQFF.